This TCR beta chain is drawn from a study of glioma-infiltrating T cells after dendritic cell vaccination (dated by TCRdb to 2016 to 2017). At the level of the whole study: The cohort included some 15 glioblastoma patients drawn from Phase I and II dendritic cell vaccination trials, of whom 9 were newly diagnosed and 6 had recurrent disease. The vaccine was prepared from monocyte-derived dendritic cells that were cultured for roughly seven days with IL-4 and GM-CSF and then pulsed overnight with autologous tumor lysate. Tumor-infiltrating lymphocyte content was quantified and tumor and blood repertoires were compared in dendritic cell-vaccinated glioblastoma patients by deep sequencing of TCR beta CDR3 regions. Between about 2002 and 2013, patients were given autologous tumor lysate-pulsed dendritic cell vaccination. Each patient was given three intradermal dendritic cell vaccine injections, spaced two weeks apart, in the arm below the axilla. Survival after dendritic cell vaccination was correlated with TCR sequencing metrics, such as TIL content and the overlap between tumor and blood repertoires.

The immunoSEQ assay amplified TCRB CDR3 regions from roughly 2 micrograms of genomic DNA, or from all available DNA when less than that amount was available. Multiplex PCR used 60 forward primers for TCR V beta segments and 13 reverse primers for J beta segments. To estimate the number of reads per starting template, synthetic control templates were added to each sample at limiting dilution. Sequencing produced 87 bp reads on the Illumina HiSeq System. Per the authors' processing: PCR and sequencing errors were removed by a nearest neighbor algorithm that merged closely related sequences. TCR overlap was measured as the percentage of unique tumor TCR beta sequences also present in the same patient's peripheral blood. As stored in TCRdb, this immuneACCESS dataset retains in-frame rearrangements with V and J assigned. A fraction of the clones does not appear; measured against another copy, unresolved V genes explain less than half of the discrepancy, and the remainder lacks a known reason. That table is the source of V, J and clone size, and D and trimming were worked out from the DNA. The sample table shows tens of thousands of clones, and roughly 80% are seen once. The top ten constitute under 2.5% of the sample.

As for this clone: It lacks a known antigen. No qualities accompany the bases; no much larger clone lies one base away.

Including the terminal cysteine and phenylalanine, the CDR3 comprises 14 residues. CDR3 DNA is the only sequence kept; it has 42 bases, read in frame from the first base. The CDR1 and CDR2 encoded by the germline V gene are SNHLY and FYNNEI. V has 7 bases trimmed and J has 0 bases trimmed; junction bases matching no gene number 2. Paper-wide results and their limitations: Longer time to progression and overall survival after dendritic cell vaccination were predicted by higher estimated pretreatment TIL content. TCR clonality showed no direct relationship with survival, which suggests that a diverse polyclonal response may matter. The cohort was small and heterogeneous, with few patients having full blood and tumor sets and even fewer initial-recurrent tumor pairs. The TCR overlap response model with three groups was called speculative and said to need prospective validation.

To be selected, patients needed enough residual fresh-frozen tumor tissue and more than two years of available survival data. An isocitrate dehydrogenase mutation was not carried by any of the glioblastoma patients, although molecular status was otherwise variable. PBMC were collected before vaccination, two weeks after the third vaccination, and at tumor progression when it occurred. The Qiagen DNeasy Blood extraction Kit was used to extract genomic DNA. The chain couples TRBV2 to TRBJ2-2, with 7 bases matching TRBD1. The TCR comes from a human donor with glioblastoma. Here the sequenced sample was blood, taken before dendritic cell vaccination. Read as DNA, the sequence is TGTGCCAGCATGGACAGGTCGAACACCGGGGAGCTGTTTTTT. It translates as CASMDRSNTGELFF.